This TCR beta chain comes out of a study of blood T cell repertoires in COVID-19. The overall study: Samples came from the United States, Italy and Spain, spanning acute and convalescent COVID-19. Nucleic acid was either cDNA or gDNA, and it came from T cells, B-cell-depleted T cells, or PBMCs.

Two negative PCRs, clearance, or symptom resolution characterized the recovered Cohort 3 donors. As processed by the authors: How many nucleated cells were present was estimated from reference gene primer amplification. The protocol was immunoSEQ multiplex PCR, while the TCRdb copy is restricted to in-frame clones and leaves out a portion. V and J calls and clone size are as listed in that table; D and trimming were resolved from the DNA. Of about 390,000 clones in the sample, roughly 89% are singletons; the top ten hold roughly a tenth. The sequenced material came from PBMCs or T cells enriched from blood (not recorded which). The clonotype originates from a woman aged 45 to 65 who had recovered from COVID-19.

The CDR3 DNA follows: TGTGCCAGCAACCGACTGTCCGGAGAGACCCAGTACTTC. Translation: CASNRLSGETQYF. The J gene is TRBJ2-5, the V gene TRBV28; no firm D call. Looked up from germline, CDR1 is MDHEN and CDR2 is SYDVKM. CDR3 length equals 13 residues. V shed 7 bases and J shed 4 bases, with 13 bases lying between them.